Below are 27 T cell receptor beta chains sequenced from a single sample in a study of OX40 agonist ivuxolimab in advanced cancers. Clones were sequenced by immunoSEQ multiplex PCR, and TCRdb holds only the in-frame ones, with some missing. The sample holds 90,000 to 120,000 clones; approximately 89% are singletons and the top ten take about 1.2%. The material sequenced was CD4+ or CD8+ T cells sorted from blood, taken in a trial of the OX40 agonist ivuxolimab. Every receptor here comes from an adult with an advanced solid tumor such as melanoma, head and neck, liver or kidney cancer.

The chain carries TRBV10-3 and TRBJ2-7, with D possibly matching TRBD1 (6 bases). The germline V and J ends were trimmed by 6 bases and 1 base, with 10 bases remaining between them. Germline CDR1 is ENHRY and CDR2 is SYGVKD. The CDR3 contains 13 residues. This CDR3 is CAIRYRESYEQYF. CDR3 DNA: TGTGCCATCAGATACAGGGAATCCTACGAGCAGTACTTC.

V gene TRBV19 combines with J gene TRBJ2-7; no definite D call. The germline V and J ends were trimmed by 3 bases and 7 bases, with 16 bases remaining between them. CDR1 is LNHDA, CDR2 SQIVND, per germline (reference sequence). The CDR3 is made up of 14 amino acids. The DNA for the CDR3 is TGTGCCAGTAGTATGGTGGTGATGTATGGAGAGCAGTACTTC. Amino acids: CASSMVVMYGEQYF.

The chain joins TRBV6-5 to TRBJ1-1, with a weak D call TRBD1 (5 bases). V gave up 9 bases and J gave up 4 bases, with 12 bases separating them. Germline assignment: CDR1 MNHEY and CDR2 SVGAGI. CDR3 length equals 12 residues. This chain's CDR3 is CASFRVPTEAFF. The CDR3, as DNA: TGTGCCAGTTTCAGGGTGCCCACTGAAGCTTTCTTT.

This chain joins TRBV7-2 and TRBJ2-3; D possibly corresponds to TRBD2 (6 bases). CDR3 length: 14 amino acids. The germline V gene has CDR1 SGHTA and CDR2 FQGNSA. Trimming took off 3 bases at V and 6 bases at J, with 13 bases between the two ends. CDR3 in amino acids: CASSFGGRSDTQYF. CDR3 nucleotides: TGTGCCAGCAGCTTCGGAGGGAGATCGGATACGCAGTATTTT.

CDR3 loop: CASTPAGGPGTQYF. The CDR3 DNA reads TGTGCCAGTACCCCAGCGGGAGGGCCAGGGACCCAGTACTTC. The V gene is TRBV19, the J gene TRBJ2-5; 10 nucleotides line up with TRBD2. CDR1 and CDR2 from the germline V gene are LNHDA and SQIVND (reference sequence). The CDR3 runs to 14 residues. V was pared by 7 bases and J by 7 bases, with 9 bases of the junction left unmatched.

Remarks on this clone: Mismatch with germline at one junction end may stem from a read error. CDR3: CASSQEPLPGELFF. CDR3 DNA sequence: TGCGCCAGCAGCCAAGAACCCCTTCCCGGGGAGCTGTTTTTT. This chain connects TRBV5-4 to TRBJ2-2; D is uncertain. The length of the CDR3 is 14 residues. Germline loops: CDR1 SGHNT, CDR2 YYREEE (reference sequence).

This chain joins TRBV5-1 and TRBJ2-5, with D perhaps matching TRBD1 (6 bases). The CDR3 runs to 14 residues. V was cut by 0 bases and J by 5 bases, with 11 bases left in between. CDR1 is SGHRS and CDR2 is YFSETQ in the germline V gene. The CDR3 region has the DNA TGCGCCAGCAGCTTGGTTTCAGGGGTGGAGACCCAGTACTTC. It codes for CASSLVSGVETQYF.

The sample holds one count of this clone. CDR3 region: CASTPAGGEFAEQFF. Here the CDR3 DNA reads TGTGCCAGCACCCCGGCCGGAGGGGAGTTCGCTGAGCAGTTCTTC. This chain uses TRBV7-9 with TRBJ2-1; tentatively, D is TRBD2 (6 bases). V dropped 7 bases and J dropped 9 bases, with 22 bases sitting between them. CDR1 and CDR2 from the germline V gene are SEHNR and FQNEAQ (reference sequence). CDR3 length equals 15 residues.

The V call is TRBV6-5, the J call TRBJ1-2; no firm D call. CDR1 is MNHEY, CDR2 SVGAGI, per germline. The V end lost 7 bases, the J end lost 4 bases, and 19 bases lay between the germline ends. The CDR3 is 15 amino acids. CDR3 coding DNA: TGTGCCAGCACCCCTTGGAGGGCGGCGGGCTATGGCTACACCTTC. This translates into CASTPWRAAGYGYTF.

This clone was recorded once. For the CDR3, the DNA is TGTGCCAGCTCACCAAACGGTGAGGGCACTGAAGCTTTCTTT. Amino acids: CASSPNGEGTEAFF. J is TRBJ1-1 and V is TRBV18, with unresolved D. The ends were cut back, 2 bases at V and 4 bases at J, with 11 bases in the middle. CDR3 length equals 14 residues. Germline loops: CDR1 KGHSH, CDR2 LQKENI. Drawing the rest from reference TRBV18 and TRBJ1-1, the complete variable domain is NAGVMQNPRHLVRRRGQEARLRCSPMKGHSHVYWYRQLPEEGLKFMVYLQKENIIDESGMPKERFSAEFPKEGPSILRIQQVVRGDSAAYFCASSPNGEGTEAFFGQGTRLTVV.

This clone was found once. The J gene is TRBJ2-1, the V gene TRBV7-3; 13 bases align to TRBD2. J gave up 4 bases and V 5 bases, and 17 bases lay outside the gene matches. Germline assignment: CDR1 SGHTA and CDR2 FQGTGA. The CDR3 has 20 residues. The CDR3 protein is CASSPNGLAGEGFGYNEQFF. The CDR3, as DNA: TGTGCCAGCAGCCCAAACGGACTAGCGGGAGAGGGTTTTGGGTACAATGAGCAGTTCTTC.

The chain links TRBV9 to TRBJ1-4; D gene unclear. The length of the CDR3 is 14 residues. Per germline, CDR1 SGDLS and CDR2 YYNGEE. With 0 bases removed from V and 0 bases from J, the gap between germline ends came to 3 bases. CDR3 DNA: TGTGCCAGCAGCGTAGCGGCAACTAATGAAAAACTGTTTTTT. Its translation: CASSVAATNEKLFF.

The V and J genes are TRBV19 and TRBJ2-5, with 7 bases identical to TRBD2. V was clipped by 9 bases and J by 1 base; unmatched bases: 5. This CDR3 has 13 amino acids. From germline, CDR1 is LNHDA and CDR2 SQIVND (reference sequence). CDR3: CASGRTVQETQYF. The CDR3 DNA reads TGTGCCAGCGGGAGGACTGTCCAAGAGACCCAGTACTTC.

The rearrangement joins TRBV21-1 to TRBJ2-7; the table assigns TRBD2, which was not confirmed against the DNA. TRBV21-1 is marked as a pseudogene. The CDR3 is 15 residues long. CDR3 DNA: TGTGCCAGCAGCTCCGCGGGGATAAGAATCTACGAGCAGTACTTC. This translates into CASSSAGIRIYEQYF.

CDR3 residues: CASSRVRGNYGYTF. The DNA of the CDR3 is TGTGCCAGCAGCCGGGTCAGGGGGAACTATGGCTACACCTTC. The chain combines TRBV28 with TRBJ1-2; 7 nucleotides match TRBD1. The germline V gene has CDR1 MDHEN and CDR2 SYDVKM. The V and J ends lost 6 bases and 2 bases, in that order; junction bases with no gene match: 6. This CDR3 contains 14 residues.

V and J are TRBV28 and TRBJ2-7, with D possibly TRBD1 on 5 matching bases. From germline, CDR1 is MDHEN and CDR2 SYDVKM. CDR3 length equals 13 residues. Trimming stripped 4 bases from V and 2 bases from J, with 9 bases between. The CDR3 is CASSWTSTYEQYF. CDR3 in DNA: TGTGCCAGCAGTTGGACAAGTACCTACGAGCAGTACTTC.

The V call is TRBV6-5, the J call TRBJ2-2, with D tentatively TRBD1 (6 bases). The CDR3 is 15 residues long. V shed 6 bases and J shed 3 bases, with 14 bases lying between them. The germline V gene encodes CDR1 MNHEY and CDR2 SVGAGI. In nucleotides, the CDR3 is TGTGCCAGCAGGTCCCCAAACAGGGACACCGGGGAGCTGTTTTTT. This translates into CASRSPNRDTGELFF.

A note on this clone: A read error may account for a junction end that differs from germline. This rearrangement joins TRBV7-2 to TRBJ2-2; 8 bases line up with TRBD2. The germline gives CDR1 SGHTA, CDR2 FQGNSA. The CDR3 covers 15 residues. CDR3 nucleotide sequence: TGTGCCAGCAGCTTAGGACTAGCGAAGACCGGGGAGCTGTTTTTT. It codes for CASSLGLAKTGELFF.

This chain connects TRBV28 to TRBJ1-2, with 9 bases aligning to TRBD1. The V and J ends lost 6 bases and 1 base, in that order; junction bases with no gene match: 6. Germline V gene lookup returns CDR1 MDHEN and CDR2 SYDVKM. The CDR3 spans 15 residues. CDR3 bases: TGTGCCAGCAGCGCGAGACAGGGGGTTAACTATGGCTACACCTTC. Translating gives CASSARQGVNYGYTF.

This clone was seen just once. The DNA is omitted, as the CDR3 cannot be located on it reliably, and the CDR3 follows TCRdb's listing. The V gene is TRBV6-5, the J gene TRBJ1-6. Ends included, the CDR3 has 14 residues. Germline V gives CDR1 MNHEY, CDR2 SVGAGI. The CDR3: CASSYSSGQSPLHF.

The genes are TRBV11-2 and TRBJ2-7; TRBD1 agrees at 7 bases. Germline CDR1 reads SGHAT; CDR2 reads FQNNGV. The CDR3 has 14 residues. Unmatched junction bases numbered 4, after V lost 2 bases and J lost 3 bases. CDR3 in DNA: TGTGCCAGCAGCTTATGGGACAGCATCTACGAGCAGTACTTC. Translated: CASSLWDSIYEQYF.

This clone was counted once. The V and J genes are TRBV30 and TRBJ2-7; D may be TRBD1 (6 bases). V was cut by 5 bases and J by 6 bases, with 17 bases left in between. The germline gives CDR1 GTSNPN, CDR2 SVGIG (reference sequence). This CDR3 is built from 13 residues. The CDR3 DNA sequence: TGTGCCTGGGGGACACAACAAACGGGCGAGCAGTACTTC. This codes for CAWGTQQTGEQYF.

The chain joins TRBV28 to TRBJ1-3; TRBD1 matches 7 bases. CDR1 is MDHEN, CDR2 SYDVKM, per germline. The CDR3 loop spans 15 amino acids. Trimming removed 7 bases from V and 4 bases from J; junction bases left unmatched: 10. The CDR3 bases are TGTGCCAGCAATCTAGCAGGGGGATGGGGAAACACCATATATTTT. This sequence encodes CASNLAGGWGNTIYF.

This chain uses TRBV19 with TRBJ1-2; perhaps TRBD1 as D (5 bases). V was cut by 7 bases and J by 8 bases, with 26 bases left in between. Per germline, CDR1 LNHDA and CDR2 SQIVND (reference sequence). This CDR3 spans 16 amino acids. The CDR3 is CASTDSGAKRGWGYTF. As DNA, the CDR3 is TGTGCCAGTACCGACAGTGGGGCGAAAAGAGGCTGGGGCTACACCTTC.

V is TRBV7-2 and J is TRBJ2-5; 10 nucleotides agree with TRBD1. The CDR3 totals 16 residues. Germline-derived CDR1 and CDR2 are SGHTA and FQGNSA. Trimming cost V 4 bases and J 5 bases; bases outside gene matches: 10. For the CDR3, the DNA is TGTGCCAGCAGCTCAAAAGCCGGGACAGGGGACGAGACCCAGTACTTC. This codes for CASSSKAGTGDETQYF.

This clone was detected once. The chain recombines TRBV7-2 with TRBJ2-7; D is possibly TRBD2 (6 bases). Germline V CDR1 and CDR2: SGHTA, FQGNSA. The CDR3 runs to 15 residues. The germline V and J ends were trimmed by 5 bases and 3 bases, with 17 bases remaining between them. CDR3 sequence (DNA): TGTGCCAGCAGCCCCGCCGGACTAAACAACTACGAGCAGTACTTC. Its translation is CASSPAGLNNYEQYF.

The CDR3 reads CASSPERGWAGELFF. DNA for the CDR3: TGTGCCAGCAGCCCGGAAAGGGGGTGGGCCGGGGAGCTGTTTTTT. The chain combines TRBV9 with TRBJ2-2, with D possibly matching TRBD1 (6 bases). Germline loops: CDR1 SGDLS, CDR2 YYNGEE. The CDR3 runs to 15 residues. V lost 4 bases and J 6 bases, leaving 16 bases between the germline ends.